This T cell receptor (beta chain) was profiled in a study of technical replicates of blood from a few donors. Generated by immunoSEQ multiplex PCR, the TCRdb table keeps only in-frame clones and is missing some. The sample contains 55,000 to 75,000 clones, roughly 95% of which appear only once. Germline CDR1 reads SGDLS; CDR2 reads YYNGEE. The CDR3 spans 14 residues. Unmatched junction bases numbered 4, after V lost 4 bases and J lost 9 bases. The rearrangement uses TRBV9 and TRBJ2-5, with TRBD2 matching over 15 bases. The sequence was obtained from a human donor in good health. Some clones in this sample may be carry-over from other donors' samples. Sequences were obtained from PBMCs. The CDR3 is CASSSRTSGRAQYF. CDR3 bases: TGTGCCAGCAGCTCCCGGACTAGCGGGAGGGCCCAGTACTTC.